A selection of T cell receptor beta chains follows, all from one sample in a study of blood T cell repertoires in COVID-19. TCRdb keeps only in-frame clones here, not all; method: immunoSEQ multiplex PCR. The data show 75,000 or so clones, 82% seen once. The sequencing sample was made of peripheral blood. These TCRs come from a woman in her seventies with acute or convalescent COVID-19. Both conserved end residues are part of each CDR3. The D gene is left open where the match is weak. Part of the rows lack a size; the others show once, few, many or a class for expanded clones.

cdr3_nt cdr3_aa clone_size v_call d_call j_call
TGCGCCAGCAGCTTGGAGAGGGCAGGGAACACTGAAGCTTTCTTT CASSLERAGNTEAFF NA TRBV5-1 NA TRBJ1-1
TGTGCTAGTGGCCTAGGAGTGAGGAACACTGAAGCTTTCTTT CASGLGVRNTEAFF once TRBV12-5 NA TRBJ1-1
TGTGCCAGCAGTTTACGGGATGAGCAGTTCTTC CASSLRDEQFF NA TRBV12-3/TRBV12-4 NA TRBJ2-1
TGTGCCAGCAGTTCTCTCAACGGGAGAGTGTACGTAAATGAGCAGTTCTTC CASSSLNGRVYVNEQFF NA TRBV27 NA TRBJ2-1
TGTGCCAGTAGTATAAGAAGCGGGAGGGCCCCCGGGGAGCTGTTTTTT CASSIRSGRAPGELFF NA TRBV19 TRBD2 TRBJ2-2
TGTGCCAGCAGGCCCCCGGGCAGCGGATACAATGAGCAGTTCTTC CASRPPGSGYNEQFF NA TRBV7-9 NA TRBJ2-1
TGTGCCAGCAGCCCAGGGATAACCTACGAGCAGTACTTC CASSPGITYEQYF NA TRBV5-4 NA TRBJ2-7
TGCAGCGTTGCCGATTTTCTTCGGACAGGGCGCTTGAACACTGAAGCTTTCTTT CSVADFLRTGRLNTEAFF NA TRBV29-1 TRBD1 TRBJ1-1
TGTGCCAGCAGGACAGGACTGAACACTGAAGCTTTCTTT CASRTGLNTEAFF NA TRBV2 NA TRBJ1-1
TGTGCCAGCAGCATTGTCCCTGGGGACATGGGTGAAAAACTGTTTTTT CASSIVPGDMGEKLFF once TRBV5-4 NA TRBJ1-4
TGTGCCAGCAGTTACTCCCGGTCCCGGGGATATGGCTACACCTTC CASSYSRSRGYGYTF once TRBV6-5 NA TRBJ1-2
TGTGCCTGGAGTGGCAATAGGGGCCCCTACGAGCAGTACTTC CAWSGNRGPYEQYF NA TRBV30 NA TRBJ2-7
TGCGCCAGCAGTCGGGACAGTAATCAGCCCCAGCATTTT CASSRDSNQPQHF NA TRBV10-1 TRBD1 TRBJ1-5
TGTGCCAGCAGCTCCCCATCGGGACTAGCGGGACAAGAGACCCAGTACTTC CASSSPSGLAGQETQYF NA TRBV7-9 TRBD2 TRBJ2-5
TGTGCCAGTAGAAACAGGGGGGACGATCCCACAGATACGCAGTATTTT CASRNRGDDPTDTQYF NA TRBV19 TRBD1 TRBJ2-3
TGTGCCAGCAGGACAGGGGTAGGCTCTTCACCCCTCCACTTT CASRTGVGSSPLHF NA TRBV27 TRBD1 TRBJ1-6
TGTGCCAGCAGCTTGGATTCGAGGTCTTTCGACGAGCAGTACTTC CASSLDSRSFDEQYF NA TRBV5-4 NA TRBJ2-7
TGTGCCAGTAGTAGGGGAGAGAGCGGGAGGGCCGGGAGCACAGATACGCAGTATTTT CASSRGESGRAGSTDTQYF once TRBV19 TRBD2 TRBJ2-3
TGTGCCTGGATCTTATTGCGGGAGGGACAAGAGACCCAGTACTTC CAWILLREGQETQYF NA TRBV30 TRBD2 TRBJ2-5
TGTGCCAGCAGCGAGACAGGGACCAGAGAATCACCCCTCCACTTT CASSETGTRESPLHF NA TRBV9 TRBD1 TRBJ1-6
TGCGCCAGCAGTGAGAACCTACTAGCCAAAAACATTCAGTACTTC CASSENLLAKNIQYF NA TRBV10-1 NA TRBJ2-4
TGTGCCAGCAGCCGTGAGGCCTGGTCACCCCTCCACTTT CASSREAWSPLHF NA TRBV5-6 NA TRBJ1-6
TGTGCCAGTAGTCCCGGGACAGGGTACAGTCAGCCCCAGCATTTT CASSPGTGYSQPQHF NA TRBV19 TRBD1 TRBJ1-5
TGTGCCAGCAGTGAACGGCAGGCTCTCACAGATACGCAGTATTTT CASSERQALTDTQYF NA TRBV2 NA TRBJ2-3
TGCGCCAGCAGCTTGAGGCTGGCGGGAGGGGGACCCTACACAGATACGCAGTATTTT CASSLRLAGGGPYTDTQYF NA TRBV5-1 TRBD2 TRBJ2-3
TGTGCCAGCAGCGTAGTGTCGGGAGGGATTGGCGAGCAGTACTTC CASSVVSGGIGEQYF NA TRBV9 TRBD2 TRBJ2-7
TGCGCCAGCAGCCCGGACAGGCTGGCTAATGAAAAACTGTTTTTT CASSPDRLANEKLFF NA TRBV5-1 TRBD1 TRBJ1-4
TGTGCCAGCAGCTCCTCGGGGTACGAGCAGTACTTC CASSSSGYEQYF NA TRBV7-9 NA TRBJ2-7
TGTGCCAGCAGTTCTCGCAAGGGGGGGACCGGGGAGCTGTTTTTT CASSSRKGGTGELFF NA TRBV28 NA TRBJ2-2
TGTGCCAGCAGCCGTATCGGGATGAACTACGAGCAGTACTTC CASSRIGMNYEQYF NA TRBV27 NA TRBJ2-7
TGTGCCAGCAGCTTAGGGCAGGGGACTAATTCACCCCTCCACTTT CASSLGQGTNSPLHF NA TRBV7-8 NA TRBJ1-6
TGCAGCGCCGCCGGGGGTCTAGCGGGGTCCTACGAGCAGTACTTC CSAAGGLAGSYEQYF NA TRBV29-1 TRBD2 TRBJ2-7
TGTGCCAGCAGCCTGACAGGGGGCGCGCGGTCACCCCTCCACTTT CASSLTGGARSPLHF few TRBV3-1/TRBV3-2 TRBD1 TRBJ1-6
TGTGCCAGTAGTATAGGAGGGACAGTAGGGGCCAACGTCCTGACTTTC CASSIGGTVGANVLTF NA TRBV19 TRBD1 TRBJ2-6
TGTGCCACCAGCAGAGACAGGGGTGTGGAGACCCAGTACTTC CATSRDRGVETQYF few TRBV15 NA TRBJ2-5
TGTGCCAGCAGCCATTCGGCAGGGGGCACGGAAGCTTTCTTT CASSHSAGGTEAFF NA TRBV3-1/TRBV3-2 TRBD1 TRBJ1-1
TGCGCCAGCAGCTCCCCCGGGACTCAAAGATCCAATGAGCAGTTCTTC CASSSPGTQRSNEQFF NA TRBV4-1 NA TRBJ2-1
TGTGCCAGCAGCTTACAAACAGGGGGGATAGGAAACACCATATATTTT CASSLQTGGIGNTIYF NA TRBV9 TRBD1 TRBJ1-3
TGTGCCAGCAGCATCACTAGCGGGAGAAACAATGAGCAGTTCTTC CASSITSGRNNEQFF NA TRBV11-3 TRBD2 TRBJ2-1
TGTGCCAGCAGCCAAGAAGCGGGAGGGCAGAAAGAGCAGTACTTC CASSQEAGGQKEQYF once TRBV3-1/TRBV3-2 TRBD2 TRBJ2-7
TGTGCCACCCGGGACAACTTGTTACAGCCCCAGCATTTT CATRDNLLQPQHF NA TRBV19 NA TRBJ1-5
TGCAGCGTGACTAGCGGGGGAGCCTACAATGAGCAGTTCTTC CSVTSGGAYNEQFF NA TRBV29-1 TRBD2 TRBJ2-1
TGTGCTAGTGGTTTGGTACAGCAAGTAGCGGGAGGGCCTTACGGTGAGCAGTTCTTC CASGLVQQVAGGPYGEQFF NA TRBV12-5 TRBD2 TRBJ2-1
TGTGCCAGCAGCCAGGTTGACAGGACCTACGAGCAGTACTTC CASSQVDRTYEQYF NA TRBV3-1/TRBV3-2 NA TRBJ2-7
TGTGCCAGCAGCCCGATCGGGAGGGATCTCTATGGCTACACCTTC CASSPIGRDLYGYTF NA TRBV6-5 NA TRBJ1-2
TGTGCCAGCAGTGCACAGGGTCTGGCCGAGACCCAGTACTTC CASSAQGLAETQYF NA TRBV2 NA TRBJ2-5
TGCGCCAGCAGCTTAGACAGTTCTAACTATGGCTACACCTTC CASSLDSSNYGYTF NA TRBV5-1 NA TRBJ1-2
TGTGCCTGGAGTGTACGCGACAGGACCCATCAGCCCCAGCATTTT CAWSVRDRTHQPQHF NA TRBV30 NA TRBJ1-5